Sequencing of this T cell receptor beta chain was carried out in a study of T cells after yellow fever vaccination. Per the germline V gene, CDR1 is SGDLS and CDR2 is YYNGEE. V was cut by 0 bases and J by 7 bases, with 11 bases left in between. CDR3 size: 13 residues. By frequency in the sample, this clonotype is medium-sized (0.01 to 0.1%). A universal primer site and UMIs were added as TCR cDNA was made by 5'RACE template switching. TCRdb itself ran the 5' RACE reads through MiXCR, one entry per CDR3 protein. The repertoire holds approximately 10,000 distinct CDR3 sequences, with approximately 5% as singletons.

The TCR sequence derives from a man younger than 45 who received the YFV17D yellow fever vaccine. The chain has TRBV9 and TRBJ2-7, with D perhaps given as TRBD1 or TRBD2 (5 bases each). The sample was PBMCs, either bulk or a sorted T-cell subset (CD4+, CD8+, memory, or dextramer-sorted; not recorded which), taken on the day of the yellow fever booster vaccination. The CDR3 region has the DNA TGTGCCAGCAGCGTAGGTGATGGGACGGAGCAGTACTTC. Amino acid sequence: CASSVGDGTEQYF.